What follows are 22 T cell receptor beta chains derived from one specimen sequenced in a study of blood T cell repertoires in COVID-19. Clones were sequenced by immunoSEQ multiplex PCR, and TCRdb holds only the in-frame ones, with some missing. The table records roughly 32,000 clones, about 75% of them present only once. Specimen: peripheral blood. The receptors derive from a man at least 80 years old with active or convalescent COVID-19.

The chain recombines TRBV9 with TRBJ2-5; no definite D call. There are 16 residues in the CDR3. Germline values: CDR1 SGDLS, CDR2 YYNGEE. V dropped 1 base and J dropped 4 bases, with 17 bases sitting between them. The CDR3 DNA sequence: TGTGCCAGCAGCGTAAACCCATCCCCAGGCTCAGAGACCCAGTACTTC. Its translation is CASSVNPSPGSETQYF.

The sample holds a few counts of this clone. The chain combines TRBV30 with TRBJ1-4, with TRBD1 matching over 8 bases. CDR1 and CDR2 (germline): GTSNPN, SVGIG (reference sequence). Unmatched junction bases numbered 4, after V lost 8 bases and J lost 2 bases. This CDR3 is built from 13 residues. Here the CDR3 DNA reads TGTGCCGGACGGGACAGGACTAATGAAAAACTGTTTTTT. The encoded protein is CAGRDRTNEKLFF.

V and J are TRBV30 and TRBJ1-5; the D is unclear. V was cut by 6 bases and J by 4 bases, with 13 bases left in between. Germline CDR1 reads GTSNPN; CDR2 reads SVGIG (reference sequence). The CDR3 loop spans 13 amino acids. The CDR3 loop is CACNHKTNQPQHF. The CDR3 DNA reads as TGTGCCTGTAACCACAAGACTAATCAGCCCCAGCATTTT.

This chain uses TRBV28 with TRBJ2-1; 9 bases line up with TRBD2. This CDR3 is 15 amino acids long. Germline V CDR1 and CDR2: MDHEN, SYDVKM. J gave up 2 bases and V 5 bases, and 4 bases lay outside the gene matches. The CDR3 DNA reads TGTGCCAGCAGTGCGTCTAGCGGGGCCTACAATGAGCAGTTCTTC. Encoded protein: CASSASSGAYNEQFF.

The rearrangement links TRBV29-1 to TRBJ2-7, with 8 bases fitting TRBD1. The CDR3 is 12 residues long. V was pared by 7 bases and J by 5 bases, with 7 bases of the junction left unmatched. Germline V gene data show CDR1 as SQVTM and CDR2 as ANQGSEA. The CDR3 spells CSGGTGEDEQYF. The CDR3 DNA reads as TGCAGCGGGGGGACAGGCGAGGACGAGCAGTACTTC.

This clone was counted between two and nine times. The rearrangement uses TRBV6-1 and TRBJ2-7, with D possibly TRBD1 on 6 matching bases. Germline V gene lookup returns CDR1 MNHNS and CDR2 SASEGT. The CDR3 has 12 residues. Trimming left V 5 bases short and J 4 bases short, with 9 bases between. CDR3 coding DNA: TGTGCCAGCAGTACACAGGGTTACGAGCAGTACTTC. This encodes CASSTQGYEQYF.

CDR3 protein: CASSPGGLGNTDTQYF. The CDR3 DNA is TGTGCCAGCTCGCCAGGGGGCTTGGGGAACACAGATACGCAGTATTTT. V gene TRBV18 combines with J gene TRBJ2-3; 8 bases line up with TRBD1. The ends lost 6 bases at V and 2 bases at J; junction bases unmatched: 10. The CDR3 covers 16 residues. Germline loops: CDR1 KGHSH, CDR2 LQKENI.

J is TRBJ2-7 and V is TRBV29-1; 7 positions match TRBD1. This CDR3 spans 14 amino acids. In germline, CDR1 is SQVTM, CDR2 ANQGSEA. Losses at the gene ends were 6 bases for V and 0 bases for J; bases not matched to a gene: 8. The CDR3 loop is CSVKGQRSSYEQYF. The CDR3 DNA reads as TGCAGCGTCAAGGGACAGAGAAGCTCCTACGAGCAGTACTTC.

The genes are TRBV21-1 and TRBJ1-5; the table gives TRBD1 as D, unverified against the DNA. TRBV21-1 is a known pseudogene. The CDR3 runs 16 residues. The CDR3 region is CASSKESPQGRQPQHF. The CDR3 DNA follows: TGTGCCAGCAGCAAAGAGAGTCCACAGGGACGCCAGCCCCAGCATTTT.

This clone was seen only a few times. The rearrangement uses TRBV5-4 and TRBJ2-7, with 10 positions matching TRBD1. The CDR3 has 14 amino acids. J lost 4 bases, V lost 4 bases, and 5 bases had no gene match. CDR1 is SGHNT and CDR2 is YYREEE in the germline V gene (reference sequence). DNA for the CDR3: TGTGCCAGCAGCCCTCCGGGACAGGGGTACGAGCAGTACTTC. This sequence encodes CASSPPGQGYEQYF.

The chain is built from TRBV5-1 and TRBJ2-1, with D perhaps TRBD2 (5 bases). Germline CDR1 SGHRS, CDR2 YFSETQ. CDR3 length: 18 amino acids. V was cut by 2 bases and J by 0 bases, with 18 bases left in between. The CDR3 nucleotides are TGCGCCAGCAGCTTAAAGAGATTCGCGGGCCTCTCCTACAATGAGCAGTTCTTC. Protein: CASSLKRFAGLSYNEQFF.

J is TRBJ1-4 and V is TRBV20-1; D is uncertain. The CDR3 loop spans 11 amino acids. The V end lost 4 bases, the J end lost 8 bases, and 8 bases lay between the germline ends. Germline V gives CDR1 DFQATT, CDR2 SNEGSKA (reference sequence). CDR3 nucleotides: TGCAGTGCTATCAGTGCCGAAAAACTGTTTTTT. Its translation is CSAISAEKLFF.

This clone was observed a handful of times. The chain recombines TRBV21-1 with TRBJ2-7; TRBD1 is taken as the D call from the table, unchecked against the DNA. TRBV21-1 is a known pseudogene. This CDR3 region has 18 residues. DNA of the CDR3: TGTGCCAGCAGCAAAAGGGACAGGAGAACGCCGGAATCCTACGAGCAGTACTTC. Protein: CASSKRDRRTPESYEQYF.

This clone has only a few counts. The J gene is TRBJ2-7, the V gene TRBV6-1; 8 bases agree with TRBD1. V lost 3 bases and J lost 5; bases outside the gene matches: 9. This CDR3 is 15 amino acids long. Per the germline V gene, CDR1 is MNHNS and CDR2 is SASEGT. CDR3 sequence (DNA): TGTGCCAGCAGTGATTCCCCAGACAGGGGCCACGAGCAGTACTTC. Translated, it gives CASSDSPDRGHEQYF.

The chain uses TRBV19 and TRBJ1-5; D not resolved. The CDR3 sequence is 16 residues long. Deletions cut 5 bases from V and 0 bases from J, with 14 bases between. Germline V gene lookup returns CDR1 LNHDA and CDR2 SQIVND (reference sequence). The CDR3 reads CASSPPGSYSNQPQHF. CDR3 coding DNA: TGTGCCAGTAGTCCCCCGGGAAGCTATAGCAATCAGCCCCAGCATTTT. Full variable domain (remainder filled in from reference TRBV19 and TRBJ1-5): DGGITQSPKYLFRKEGQNVTLSCEQNLNHDAMYWYRQDPGQGLRLIYYSQIVNDFQKGDIAEGYSVSREKKESFPLTVTSAQKNPTAFYLCASSPPGSYSNQPQHFGDGTRLSIL.

The rearrangement links TRBV18 to TRBJ2-6; 7 nucleotides agree with TRBD1. V shed 3 bases and J 1 base; nucleotides not matched to a gene: 6. Looked up from germline, CDR1 is KGHSH and CDR2 is LQKENI. The CDR3 runs 17 residues. CDR3 in DNA: TGTGCCAGCTCACCCCGCCCGACAGGGTCTGGGGCCAACGTCCTGACTTTC. It encodes CASSPRPTGSGANVLTF.

The CDR3 bases are TGTGCCAGCAGTTACACTACCGGGACAGGGGATTACGAGCAGTACTTC. As protein: CASSYTTGTGDYEQYF. The chain is built from TRBV6-2 or TRBV6-3 and TRBJ2-7; 10 bases map to TRBD1. The CDR3 spans 16 residues. Germline-derived CDR1 and CDR2 are MNHEY and SVGEGT. The trim removed 2 bases at V and 4 bases at J, leaving 8 bases unmatched.

The V and J genes are TRBV28 and TRBJ1-1, with TRBD1 identical over 10 bases. V shed 6 bases and J 4 bases; nucleotides not matched to a gene: 5. The germline CDR1 and CDR2 sequences are MDHEN and SYDVKM. This CDR3 comprises 14 residues. CDR3 sequence reads: CASSPRTGGTEAFF. CDR3 sequence (DNA): TGTGCCAGCAGCCCGCGGACAGGGGGCACTGAAGCTTTCTTT.

The rearrangement joins TRBV6-1 to TRBJ1-6; D call uncertain. CDR1 and CDR2 (germline): MNHNS, SASEGT. The V and J ends lost 1 base and 11 bases respectively, with 9 bases between them. The CDR3 is made up of 13 amino acids. In DNA, the CDR3 is TGTGCCAGCAGTGAAGGTTTAGGAGCACCCCTCCACTTT. Protein product: CASSEGLGAPLHF.

The chain's CDR3 is CASSLSGSTRDSPLHF. The CDR3, as DNA: TGTGCCAGCAGTTTATCGGGCAGCACGCGAGATTCACCCCTCCACTTT. This sequence joins TRBV27 and TRBJ1-6; D call uncertain. Trimming shortened V by 0 bases and J by 8 bases, and 14 bases separated the two germline ends. This CDR3 is built from 16 residues. CDR1 MNHEY and CDR2 SMNVEV come from the germline V gene (reference sequence).

The sample holds a few counts of this clone. This chain uses TRBV19 with TRBJ1-5; 8 nucleotides align to TRBD1. Germline trimming cut 6 bases from V and 0 bases from J; bases unmatched to any gene: 7. Germline V gene lookup returns CDR1 LNHDA and CDR2 SQIVND (reference sequence). CDR3 length equals 16 residues. CDR3 DNA: TGTGCCAGTAGAGACGACAGGGGCTATAGCAATCAGCCCCAGCATTTT. This sequence encodes CASRDDRGYSNQPQHF.

The chain employs TRBV28 and TRBJ1-3, with 10 positions matching TRBD1. The ends lost 3 bases at V and 7 bases at J; junction bases unmatched: 6. The germline V gene has CDR1 MDHEN and CDR2 SYDVKM. There are 15 residues in the CDR3. The CDR3 DNA reads as TGTGCCAGCAGTTTTGGGTGGGACAGGGGTAACACCATATATTTT. Protein sequence: CASSFGWDRGNTIYF.